This T cell receptor beta chain emerged from a study of blood T cells in healthy people across ages. The authors ran a second PCR of roughly 6 to 12 cycles using a sample-barcoded 5' primer and a J-beta primer mix. TCRdb processed the 5' RACE reads anew with MiXCR; each CDR3 protein has one entry. The sample lists about 1.1 million distinct CDR3 sequences, roughly two fifths occurring once. A few counts support this clonotype. V was shortened by 0 bases and J by 5 bases, with 11 bases between the two germline ends. CDR3 length: 15 residues. Germline V gene sequence: CDR1 MGHRA, CDR2 YSYEKL. The chain uses TRBV4-1 and TRBJ1-5; no reliable D call. Specimen: blood. This receptor was obtained from a man aged 18 to 29 in good health. DNA for the CDR3: TGCGCCAGCAGCCAAGACGGCCAAAAGGATCAGCCCCAGCATTTT. Protein product: CASSQDGQKDQPQHF.